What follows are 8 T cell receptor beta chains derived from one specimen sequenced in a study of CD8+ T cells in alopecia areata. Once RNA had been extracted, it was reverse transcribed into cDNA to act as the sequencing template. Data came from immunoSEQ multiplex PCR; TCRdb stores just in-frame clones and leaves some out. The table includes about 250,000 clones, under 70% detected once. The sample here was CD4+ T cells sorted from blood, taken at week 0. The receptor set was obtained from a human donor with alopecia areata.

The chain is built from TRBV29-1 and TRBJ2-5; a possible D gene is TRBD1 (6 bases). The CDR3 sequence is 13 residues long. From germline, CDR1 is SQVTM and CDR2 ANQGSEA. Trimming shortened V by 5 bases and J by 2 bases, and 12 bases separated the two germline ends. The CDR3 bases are TGCAGCGTTAAGCCGACAGGACAAGAGACCCAGTACTTC. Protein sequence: CSVKPTGQETQYF.

The CDR3 DNA sequence: TGTGCCAGCAGTGCAGGGTTTGGGACCCAGTACTTC. Protein sequence: CASSAGFGTQYF. The chain employs TRBV2 and TRBJ2-5, with TRBD1 as a possible D gene (5 bases). The V gene lost 4 bases and the J gene lost 7 bases, with 10 bases spanning the gap. The CDR3 spans 12 residues. From germline, CDR1 is SNHLY and CDR2 FYNNEI.

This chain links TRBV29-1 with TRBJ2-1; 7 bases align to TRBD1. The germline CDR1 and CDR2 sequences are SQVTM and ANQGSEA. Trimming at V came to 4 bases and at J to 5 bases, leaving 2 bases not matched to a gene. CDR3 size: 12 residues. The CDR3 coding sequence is TGCAGCGTTGGACAGGGCCACAATGAGCAGTTCTTC. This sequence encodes CSVGQGHNEQFF.

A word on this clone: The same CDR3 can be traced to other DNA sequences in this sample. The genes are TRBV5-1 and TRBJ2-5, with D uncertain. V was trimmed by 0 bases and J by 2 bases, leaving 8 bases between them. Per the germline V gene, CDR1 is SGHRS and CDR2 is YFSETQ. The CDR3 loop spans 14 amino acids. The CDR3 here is CASSLAGLQETQYF. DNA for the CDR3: TGCGCCAGCAGCTTGGCAGGCCTGCAAGAGACCCAGTACTTC.

DNA of the CDR3: TGCAGTGCTAGCTCCGGGCCGGGCTACACCTTC. Translation gives CSASSGPGYTF. The chain recombines TRBV20-1 with TRBJ1-2; unclear D gene. Germline V lookup: CDR1 DFQATT, CDR2 SNEGSKA (reference sequence). Trimming removed 3 bases from V and 8 bases from J, with 10 bases in between. CDR3 length: 11 residues.

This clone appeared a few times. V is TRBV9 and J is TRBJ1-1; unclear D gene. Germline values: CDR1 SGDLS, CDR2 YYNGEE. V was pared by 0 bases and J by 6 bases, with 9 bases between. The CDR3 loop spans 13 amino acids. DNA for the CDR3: TGTGCCAGCAGCGTAGATCCAAGCTCTGAAGCTTTCTTT. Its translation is CASSVDPSSEAFF.

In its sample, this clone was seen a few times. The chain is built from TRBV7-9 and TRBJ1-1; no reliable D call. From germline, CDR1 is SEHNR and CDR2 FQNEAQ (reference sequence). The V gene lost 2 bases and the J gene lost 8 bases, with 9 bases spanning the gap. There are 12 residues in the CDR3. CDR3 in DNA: TGTGCCAGCAGCTTATTAGGGCCCGAAGCTTTCTTT. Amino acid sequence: CASSLLGPEAFF.

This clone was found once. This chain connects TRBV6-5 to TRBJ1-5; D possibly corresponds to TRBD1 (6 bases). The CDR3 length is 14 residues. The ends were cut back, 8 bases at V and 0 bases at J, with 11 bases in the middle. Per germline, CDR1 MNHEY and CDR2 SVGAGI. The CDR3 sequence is CASSSGASNQPQHF. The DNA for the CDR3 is TGTGCCAGCTCCTCGGGGGCTAGCAATCAGCCCCAGCATTTT.